The 19 T cell receptor beta chains in this list originate from one sample, sequenced in a study of long-term antiretroviral therapy in people with HIV. Run at survey level, the immunoSEQ assay was version v3.0. Sequenced by immunoSEQ multiplex PCR; TCRdb stores in-frame clones only, minus some. In the table there are about 14,000 clones, 88% of which are singletons. Sample: unsorted PBMCs, taken 6.2 years after starting antiretroviral therapy. These receptors all come from a man aged 40-49 years with HIV.

The chain links TRBV30 to TRBJ2-7; a weak D match, TRBD2 (5 bases). V lost 4 bases to trimming and J lost 2 bases, with 12 bases between them. This CDR3 is built from 13 residues. The germline V gene encodes CDR1 GTSNPN and CDR2 SVGIG (reference sequence). The CDR3 sequence is CAWKNPGAYEQYF. CDR3 DNA sequence: TGTGCCTGGAAAAATCCCGGGGCCTACGAGCAGTACTTC.

The chain recombines TRBV5-1 with TRBJ2-1; D is uncertain. The CDR3 consists of 15 residues. Germline CDR1 SGHRS, CDR2 YFSETQ. Trimming took 3 bases from V and 0 from J, leaving 10 bases between them. The CDR3 DNA follows: TGCGCCAGCAGCTACCTTGGCAACTCCTACAATGAGCAGTTCTTC. Translating gives CASSYLGNSYNEQFF.

The V and J genes are TRBV2 and TRBJ1-1; unclear D gene. The V gene lost 9 bases and the J gene lost 1 base, with 12 bases spanning the gap. CDR1 SNHLY and CDR2 FYNNEI come from the germline V gene. There are 13 residues in the CDR3. Here the CDR3 reads CARSPPENTEAFF. Written as DNA, the CDR3 is TGTGCCAGGAGTCCTCCAGAGAACACTGAAGCTTTCTTT.

The chain employs TRBV27 and TRBJ1-3, with a possible D match to TRBD1 (5 bases). V was clipped by 8 bases and J by 3 bases, with 20 bases between them. Germline CDR1 reads MNHEY; CDR2 reads SMNVEV (reference sequence). The CDR3 has 16 amino acids. The CDR3 sequence is CASPLLGATFGNTIYF. The CDR3 DNA is TGTGCCAGCCCCCTACTAGGGGCAACCTTTGGAAACACCATATATTTT.

V gene TRBV30 combines with J gene TRBJ2-1; 9 positions agree with TRBD2. The CDR3 length is 15 residues. Germline CDR1 reads GTSNPN; CDR2 reads SVGIG (reference sequence). Trimming cost V 4 bases and J 4 bases; bases outside gene matches: 8. In nucleotides, the CDR3 is TGTGCCTGGAACCATGGTAGCGGGAGTTACAATGAGCAGTTCTTC. It is translated as CAWNHGSGSYNEQFF.

Remarks on this clone: Germline and junction disagree at one end, which may indicate a read error. CDR3 region: CASSRTSGRQETQYF. For the CDR3, the DNA is TGTGCTAGCAGCCGGACTAGCGGGAGACAAGAGACCCAGTACTTC. This chain uses TRBV7-7 with TRBJ2-5; TRBD2 matches at 13 bases. CDR1 SSHAT and CDR2 FNYEAQ come from the germline V gene (reference sequence). This CDR3 has 15 residues.

The chain links TRBV6-5 to TRBJ1-1; maybe TRBD1 (6 bases). V was clipped by 4 bases and J by 10 bases, with 13 bases between them. The germline V gene encodes CDR1 MNHEY and CDR2 SVGAGI. The CDR3 has 12 amino acids. CDR3 loop: CASSSLQGPAFF. CDR3 bases: TGTGCCAGCAGTTCTCTACAGGGCCCAGCTTTCTTT.

The J gene is TRBJ2-5, the V gene TRBV19; no reliable D call. CDR1 LNHDA and CDR2 SQIVND come from the germline V gene (reference sequence). CDR3 length: 14 amino acids. V was trimmed by 3 bases and J by 0 bases, leaving 8 bases between them. CDR3: CASSMSQYQETQYF. CDR3 DNA sequence: TGTGCCAGTAGTATGTCGCAGTACCAAGAGACCCAGTACTTC.

Only one count was recorded for this clone. The chain uses TRBV13 and TRBJ1-2, with D possibly being TRBD1 (5 bases). The V end lost 0 bases, the J end lost 6 bases, and 11 bases lay between the germline ends. The CDR3 consists of 14 residues. Germline V gene data show CDR1 as PRHDT and CDR2 as FYEKMQ (reference sequence). This chain's CDR3 is CASSLGLGDDGYTF. DNA for the CDR3: TGTGCCAGCAGCTTAGGCCTGGGGGACGATGGCTACACCTTC. Supplemented by reference TRBV13 and TRBJ1-2, the full variable domain reads AAGVIQSPRHLIKEKRETATLKCYPIPRHDTVYWYQQGPGQDPQFLISFYEKMQSDKGSIPDRFSAQQFSDYHSELNMSSLELGDSALYFCASSLGLGDDGYTFGSGTRLTVV.

V is TRBV15 and J is TRBJ2-6, with 9 nucleotides matching TRBD1. This CDR3 region has 18 residues. CDR1 and CDR2 (germline): LNHNV, YYDKDF (reference sequence). V dropped 7 bases and J dropped 0; count of bases not matched to a gene: 10. In DNA form, the CDR3 reads TGTGCCACCAACCCGACAGGGGGTTATCGCTCTGGGGCCAACGTCCTGACTTTC. The encoded protein is CATNPTGGYRSGANVLTF. Variable domain in full (rest from reference TRBV15 and TRBJ2-6): DAMVIQNPRYQVTQFGKPVTLSCSQTLNHNVMYWYQQKSSQAPKLLFHYYDKDFNNEADTPDNFQSRRPNTSFCFLDIRSPGLGDTAMYLCATNPTGGYRSGANVLTFGAGSRLTVL.

The rearrangement links TRBV7-2 to TRBJ1-1, with 7 bases matching TRBD1. V lost 2 bases to trimming and J lost 5 bases; unmatched junction nucleotides: 8. The germline V gene encodes CDR1 SGHTA and CDR2 FQGNSA. The CDR3 has 15 residues. The CDR3 is CASSLWQGVTTEAFF. CDR3 DNA: TGTGCCAGCAGCTTATGGCAGGGGGTGACAACTGAAGCTTTCTTT.

This chain uses TRBV19 with TRBJ2-5, with TRBD1 matching 9 bases. Germline CDR1 reads LNHDA; CDR2 reads SQIVND (reference sequence). V shed 8 bases and J 5 bases; nucleotides not matched to a gene: 15. This CDR3 has 16 residues. The CDR3 DNA sequence: TGTGCCAGTTCTCCGGGGTGGACAGGGGATGGCGAGACCCAGTACTTC. It codes for CASSPGWTGDGETQYF.

This chain links TRBV5-1 with TRBJ2-1; TRBD2 aligns across 9 bases. CDR1 SGHRS and CDR2 YFSETQ come from the germline V gene. V shed 7 bases and J 3 bases; nucleotides not matched to a gene: 11. This CDR3 is built from 16 residues. For the CDR3, the DNA is TGCGCCAGCCGTCCAATTCTAGCGGGGTTCTACAATGAGCAGTTCTTC. Residues: CASRPILAGFYNEQFF. The variable domain in full, with the rest retrieved from reference TRBV5-1 and TRBJ2-1, is KAGVTQTPRYLIKTRGQQVTLSCSPISGHRSVSWYQQTPGQGLQFLFEYFSETQRNKGNFPGRFSGRQFSNSRSEMNVSTLELGDSALYLCASRPILAGFYNEQFFGPGTRLTVL.

The gene calls are TRBV28 and TRBJ1-1, with D unclear. This CDR3 region has 13 residues. Trimming left V 6 bases short and J 10 bases short, with 18 bases between. From germline, CDR1 is MDHEN and CDR2 SYDVKM. Here the CDR3 reads CASRVTLTEGAFF. In nucleotides, the CDR3 is TGTGCCAGCAGGGTGACACTCACCGAGGGAGCTTTCTTT.

J is TRBJ2-7 and V is TRBV6-1; the D gene is possibly TRBD1 (6 bases). CDR3 length: 15 amino acids. Trimming shortened V by 0 bases and J by 3 bases, and 12 bases separated the two germline ends. Germline values: CDR1 MNHNS, CDR2 SASEGT. CDR3 residues: CASSEAQGQSYEQYF. The CDR3 bases are TGTGCCAGCAGTGAAGCCCAAGGACAGAGCTACGAGCAGTACTTC.

The chain combines TRBV20-1 with TRBJ2-1; the D is unclear. The germline V gene has CDR1 DFQATT and CDR2 SNEGSKA (reference sequence). Trimming removed 6 bases from V and 4 bases from J, with 7 bases in between. The CDR3 covers 11 residues. In nucleotides, the CDR3 is TGCAGTGCCCCTACGTACAATGAGCAGTTCTTC. This codes for CSAPTYNEQFF.

This clone appeared a single time. The CDR3 DNA follows: TGCGCCAGCAGCTTGGTCTCAGGGATTTTCGCCTCTCAGCCTAATTCACCCCTCCACTTT. Translation: CASSLVSGIFASQPNSPLHF. The chain uses TRBV5-1 and TRBJ1-6; TRBD1 might be the D (5 bases). CDR3 length: 20 residues. From germline, CDR1 is SGHRS and CDR2 YFSETQ. The V and J ends lost 0 bases and 6 bases respectively, with 25 bases between them.

DNA of the CDR3: TGCGCCAGCAGCTACAGGGGTCCGGCTTACGAGCAGTACTTC. It specifies CASSYRGPAYEQYF. The rearrangement links TRBV5-1 to TRBJ2-7; 7 nucleotides agree with TRBD1. Germline V CDR1 and CDR2: SGHRS, YFSETQ. CDR3 length equals 14 residues. Trimming cost V 3 bases and J 4 bases; bases outside gene matches: 7.

The chain combines TRBV4-2 with TRBJ1-4; D is uncertain. Germline V lookup: CDR1 LGHNA, CDR2 YNFKEQ. V was cut by 0 bases and J by 11 bases, with 13 bases left in between. The CDR3 is 14 residues long. The CDR3 loop is CASSQDVAVGKLFF. CDR3 bases: TGTGCCAGCAGCCAAGATGTGGCAGTGGGGAAACTGTTTTTT.